This T cell receptor beta chain emerged from a study of early T cells in non-severe SARS-CoV-2 infection. As part of library construction, unique molecular identifiers were attached to individual cDNA molecules. TCRdb redid the calling of the 5' RACE reads with MiXCR, one entry per CDR3 protein. Seen here are roughly 45,000 distinct CDR3 sequences, about 4.2% observed once, and the top ten hold around 6%. General study points: Matching against VDJdb likely underestimated virus-specific expansions, favoring anti-spike CD8.

This clonotype has at least ten counts. The antigen remains undetermined. CDR1 is LNHDA, CDR2 SQIVND, per germline (reference sequence). V lost 3 bases and J lost 5, with 11 bases in between. The CDR3 has 14 amino acids. Sequenced input: whole blood. The V gene is TRBV19, the J gene TRBJ2-4, with D maybe TRBD1 (6 bases). The clonotype comes from an adult who was a healthcare worker with PCR-confirmed SARS-CoV-2 infection or an uninfected control (not recorded which). The CDR3 protein is CASSIGGPENIQYF. CDR3 nucleotide sequence: TGTGCCAGTAGTATTGGGGGCCCCGAAAACATTCAGTACTTC. Full variable domain (missing parts from reference TRBV19 and TRBJ2-4): DGGITQSPKYLFRKEGQNVTLSCEQNLNHDAMYWYRQDPGQGLRLIYYSQIVNDFQKGDIAEGYSVSREKKESFPLTVTSAQKNPTAFYLCASSIGGPENIQYFGAGTRLSVL.